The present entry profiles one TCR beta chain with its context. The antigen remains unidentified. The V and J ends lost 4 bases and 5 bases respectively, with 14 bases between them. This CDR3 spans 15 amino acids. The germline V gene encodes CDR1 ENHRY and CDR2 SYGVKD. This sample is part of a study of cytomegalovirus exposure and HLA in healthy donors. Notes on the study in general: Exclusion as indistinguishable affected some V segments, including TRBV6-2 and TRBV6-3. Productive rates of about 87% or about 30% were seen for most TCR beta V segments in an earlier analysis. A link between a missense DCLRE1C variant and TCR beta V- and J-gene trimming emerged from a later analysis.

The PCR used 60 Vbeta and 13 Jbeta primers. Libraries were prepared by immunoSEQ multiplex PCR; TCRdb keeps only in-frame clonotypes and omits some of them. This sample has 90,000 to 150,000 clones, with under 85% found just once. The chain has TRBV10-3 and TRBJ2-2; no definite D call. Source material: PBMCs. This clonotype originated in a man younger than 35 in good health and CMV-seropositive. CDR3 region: CAISAQGAITGELFF. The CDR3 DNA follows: TGTGCCATCAGTGCGCAAGGAGCGATAACCGGGGAGCTGTTTTTT.